Listed below are T cell receptor beta chains from one sample, sequenced in a study of blood T cell repertoires in COVID-19. Sequencing used immunoSEQ multiplex PCR; TCRdb keeps in-frame clones, though not all of them. The sample consists of 110,000 to 150,000 clones, over 70% of them appearing once. The sequencing sample was made of peripheral blood. The receptors derive from a woman aged 60-75 years with acute or convalescent COVID-19. The CDR3 runs from the conserved cysteine through the conserved F or W. D genes are given only for firm matches. Some rows mark clone size as missing; the rest say once, few, many or name a class of expanded clone.

>.|TRBV27|TRBJ2-1|15|.
TGTGCCAGCAGTTTATCCCCCCCGGCCTACAATGAGCAGTTCTTC
CASSLSPPAYNEQFF
>TRBD1|TRBV2|TRBJ1-2|14|.
TGTGCCAGCACTCGACAGGGTTGGAACTATGGCTACACCTTC
CASTRQGWNYGYTF
>TRBD1|TRBV3-1/TRBV3-2|TRBJ2-7|18|few
TGTGCCAGCAGCCCTTCCCGGGACAGGGGGCGAAGCTCCTACGAGCAGTACTTC
CASSPSRDRGRSSYEQYF
>.|TRBV5-5|TRBJ1-1|13|.
TGTGCCAGCACCCTACTCATGACGGAGTTGGTTTTCTTT
CASTLLMTELVFF
>TRBD2|TRBV2|TRBJ2-5|16|.
TGTGCCAGCAGTAAGAGCGGGAGGTATGGGAGCGCCACCCAGTACTTC
CASSKSGRYGSATQYF
>.|TRBV29-1|TRBJ2-5|15|.
TGCAGCGTTGACGGTTTTACAGATGGTTGGGAGACCCAGTACTTC
CSVDGFTDGWETQYF
>.|TRBV9|TRBJ1-6|16|few
TGTGCCAGCAGCGAACTCGGACTGTCCTATAATTCACCCCTCCACTTT
CASSELGLSYNSPLHF
>.|TRBV7-9|TRBJ2-3|14|.
TGTGCCAGCAGCTTAGTCCCACACACAGATACGCAGTATTTT
CASSLVPHTDTQYF
>.|TRBV5-4|TRBJ1-1|13|once
TGTGCCAGCAGCTTGGGAGAGGACACTGAAGCTTTCTTT
CASSLGEDTEAFF
>TRBD2|TRBV12-3/TRBV12-4|TRBJ2-5|13|.
TGTGCCAGCAGCCCTAGCGGGAGAAAGACCCAGTACTTC
CASSPSGRKTQYF
>.|TRBV21-1|TRBJ2-2|21|.
TGTGCCAGCAGCAAAGTCCGTACGGGGGGACAGGACTTTGGTGACACCGGGGAGCTGTTTTTT
CASSKVRTGGQDFGDTGELFF
>.|TRBV10-3|TRBJ2-7|13|.
TGTGCCATCAGGGGGCTAAGCTCCTACGAGCAGTACTTC
CAIRGLSSYEQYF
>TRBD2|TRBV6-4|TRBJ2-1|15|once
TGTGCCAGCTCGACCCTAGCGGGATCTGGGCATGAGCAGTTCTTC
CASSTLAGSGHEQFF
>.|TRBV7-9|TRBJ1-6|15|.
TGTGCCAGCACGGGGGGCTCCTCCTATAATTCACCCCTCCACTTT
CASTGGSSYNSPLHF
>TRBD2|TRBV5-4|TRBJ2-1|15|.
TGTGCCAGCAGCTTGGGAGGACTAGCGGGAGTTGGGCAGTTCTTC
CASSLGGLAGVGQFF
>TRBD2|TRBV13|TRBJ2-1|15|.
TGTGCCAGCAGCCGCTATGGACTAGCGGGAGGGTTAACGTTCTTC
CASSRYGLAGGLTFF
>TRBD2|TRBV3-1/TRBV3-2|TRBJ2-2|16|.
TGTGCCAGCAGCCCCCTGACTAGCGGGAGGGCCGGGGAGCTGTTTTTT
CASSPLTSGRAGELFF
>.|TRBV15|TRBJ2-7|14|once
TGTGCCACCTCGTATGAGGGCCGTATAGGGGAGCAGTACTTC
CATSYEGRIGEQYF
>.|TRBV27|TRBJ1-4|16|.
TGTGCCAGCAGTTTTCGACAAGCTGCAACTAATGAAAAACTGTTTTTT
CASSFRQAATNEKLFF
>.|TRBV7-6|TRBJ2-7|13|few
TGTGCCAGCAGCCCGCGCTTTGACTACGAGCAGTACTTC
CASSPRFDYEQYF
>.|TRBV9|TRBJ2-7|15|.
TGTGCCAGCAGCGTAGGAGGCGGAACCTCCTACGAGCAGTACTTC
CASSVGGGTSYEQYF
>TRBD1|TRBV27|TRBJ1-2|14|.
TGTGCCAGCAGTTTAGTAGACAGGGGGTATGGCTACACCTTC
CASSLVDRGYGYTF
>TRBD1|TRBV19|TRBJ1-5|15|few
TGTGCCAGTAGTATGTCCGGACAGGTGGGACAGCCCCAGCATTTT
CASSMSGQVGQPQHF
>TRBD1|TRBV6-2/TRBV6-3|TRBJ1-1|12|.
TGTGCCAGCAGCCGGGACAGGGGACTAGCTTTCTTT
CASSRDRGLAFF
>TRBD2|TRBV7-9|TRBJ2-7|13|.
TGTGCCAGCAGCTTATCTGGGACTAGCGGGCAGTACTTC
CASSLSGTSGQYF
>.|TRBV9|TRBJ2-7|14|.
TGTGCCAGCAGCCCCGGTTTGTCTGGCTACGAGCAGTACTTC
CASSPGLSGYEQYF
>.|TRBV30|TRBJ2-3|13|.
TGTGCCTGGAGTGACTACCGTGCAGATACGCAGTATTTT
CAWSDYRADTQYF
>.|TRBV6-5|TRBJ2-1|14|once
TGTGCCAGCAGTTTACAGACCTCCTACAATGAGCAGTTCTTC
CASSLQTSYNEQFF
>TRBD2|TRBV5-6|TRBJ2-7|14|few
TGTGCCAGCACGGTAGCGGGTTCCTCCTACGAGCAGTACTTC
CASTVAGSSYEQYF
>.|TRBV14|TRBJ1-1|15|.
TGTGCCAGCAGCCAAGATCTACCTTTACGCTCTGAAGCTTTCTTT
CASSQDLPLRSEAFF
>.|TRBV16|TRBJ2-7|17|.
TGTGCCAGCAGCCACTTTCAAGGAGCGGTCCGTGGTGTCGAGCAGTACTTC
CASSHFQGAVRGVEQYF
>.|TRBV29-1|TRBJ1-1|13|.
TGCAGCGTTGAAGATCGCAGGGCCACTGAAGCTTTCTTT
CSVEDRRATEAFF
>.|TRBV24-1|TRBJ2-1|12|few
TGTGCCACCAGTCTACCTAACAATGAGCAGTTCTTC
CATSLPNNEQFF
>.|TRBV29-1|TRBJ1-5|13|.
TGCAGCGTTGGCAAGGCGGGCAATCAGCCCCAGCATTTT
CSVGKAGNQPQHF
>TRBD1|TRBV12-3/TRBV12-4|TRBJ1-2|13|.
TGTGCCAGCAGCCCGGGACAGGGGTATGGCTACACCTTC
CASSPGQGYGYTF
>TRBD2|TRBV19|TRBJ2-5|15|.
TGTGCCAGTAGTACTAGGACTAGCGGGCAAGAGACCCAGTACTTC
CASSTRTSGQETQYF
>TRBD2|TRBV7-3|TRBJ2-2|17|.
TGTGCCAGCAGCTTAGTTAGCGGGACCGCAATTCCCGGGGAGCTGTTTTTT
CASSLVSGTAIPGELFF
>.|TRBV2|TRBJ2-7|15|.
TGTGCCAGCAGTGAAGAAGGCCCACGGAGACTCGAGCAGTACTTC
CASSEEGPRRLEQYF
>.|TRBV28|TRBJ2-7|15|.
TGTGCCAGCAGCCTCATTGGGCTAGCGCAGTACGAGCAGTACTTC
CASSLIGLAQYEQYF
>TRBD1|TRBV28|TRBJ2-1|16|once
TGTGCCAGCAGAACAGGGGTCAGGGGGTCCTACAATGAGCAGTTCTTC
CASRTGVRGSYNEQFF
>.|TRBV27|TRBJ1-6|14|few
TGTGCCAGCAGTGGGCTCATGGAGGGTTCACCCCTCCACTTT
CASSGLMEGSPLHF
>.|TRBV27|TRBJ2-7|14|.
TGTGCCAGCAGTGGGACACGGAGAATTTACGAGCAGTACTTC
CASSGTRRIYEQYF
>TRBD2|TRBV7-6|TRBJ2-1|17|.
TGTGCCAGCAGCGTAAAAAGACTAGCGGGAGGGTACAATGAGCAGTTCTTC
CASSVKRLAGGYNEQFF
>.|TRBV5-1|TRBJ2-2|18|.
TGCGCCAGCAGCTTGGCCGCTGGAGGGGCCCAGGACACCGGGGAGCTGTTTTTT
CASSLAAGGAQDTGELFF
>TRBD1|TRBV19|TRBJ1-2|15|.
TGTGCCAGTAGGCCGAGACAGGGGGCGATTCATGGCTACACCTTC
CASRPRQGAIHGYTF
>TRBD2|TRBV28|TRBJ2-7|16|.
TGTGCCAGCAGTTCGGGGGGAGCGGAGAGCTCCTACGAGCAGTACTTC
CASSSGGAESSYEQYF
>.|TRBV5-1|TRBJ2-5|14|many
TGCGCCAGCAGCACGGGTGGTGGCAAAGAGACCCAGTACTTC
CASSTGGGKETQYF
>.|TRBV6-1|TRBJ2-3|15|once
TGTGCCAGCAGTGAAGCGTTAGCGGCCACAGATACGCAGTATTTT
CASSEALAATDTQYF
>.|TRBV28|TRBJ2-1|15|.
TGTGCCAGCAGCCGGGACACTGTCTCCTACAATGAGCAGTTCTTC
CASSRDTVSYNEQFF
>.|TRBV30|TRBJ1-5|13|.
TGTGCCTGGGGGGCAGGGTACGGTCAGCCCCAGCATTTT
CAWGAGYGQPQHF